Sequencing of this T cell receptor (beta chain) was carried out in a study of OX40 agonist ivuxolimab in advanced cancers. Findings and limits, study-wide: Within 6 weeks, CD4+ and CD8+ blood T cells expanded clonally at 0.1 to 3.0 mg/kg.

This clone has just one count. Its antigen is not known. This CDR3 region has 14 residues. The V and J ends lost 7 bases and 5 bases respectively, with 12 bases between them. Germline V gives CDR1 MNHEY, CDR2 SVGAGI. Here immunoSEQ multiplex PCR was the method, and the copy in TCRdb shows in-frame clones only, minus some. The table includes about 76,000 clones, approximately 85% detected once. The starting material was CD4+ or CD8+ T cells sorted from blood, obtained in a trial of the OX40 agonist ivuxolimab. This rearrangement joins TRBV6-5 to TRBJ1-6; D gene unclear. The sequence derives from an adult with an advanced solid tumor such as melanoma, head and neck, liver or kidney cancer. The CDR3 loop reads CASTQEANNSPLHF. The CDR3 bases are TGTGCCAGCACCCAGGAGGCGAATAATTCACCCCTCCACTTT.